Below, 7 T cell receptor beta chains from the same sample are listed, as sequenced in a study of cytotoxic CD8 clonotypes in ibrutinib-treated CLL. Only in-frame clones appear in the TCRdb table, and some are missing; sequencing was by immunoSEQ multiplex PCR. Here the sample spans hundreds of thousands of clones, 79% being singletons. The sequences come from PBMCs, collected after 12 months of ibrutinib treatment. These TCRs come from a human donor with chronic lymphocytic leukemia.

This clone was picked up a small number of times. This chain links TRBV27 with TRBJ2-2; no clear D. Germline V gene sequence: CDR1 MNHEY, CDR2 SMNVEV (reference sequence). V was clipped by 2 bases and J by 1 base, with 5 bases between them. The CDR3 has 14 residues. The CDR3: CASSLIENTGELFF. DNA for the CDR3: TGTGCCAGCAGTTTAATAGAGAACACCGGGGAGCTGTTTTTT.

The gene calls are TRBV28 and TRBJ2-6, with 11 bases aligning to TRBD2. There are 18 residues in the CDR3. Germline V gene lookup returns CDR1 MDHEN and CDR2 SYDVKM. Germline trimming cut 6 bases from V and 2 bases from J; bases unmatched to any gene: 9. The CDR3 region has the DNA TGTGCCAGCAGCCCCGGACTAGCGGGCTCTCCTGGGGCCAACGTCCTGACTTTC. Residues: CASSPGLAGSPGANVLTF.

The chain recombines TRBV5-4 with TRBJ2-2; 9 bases are shared with TRBD1. Losses at the gene ends were 4 bases for V and 6 bases for J; bases not matched to a gene: 13. The CDR3 has 17 amino acids. Germline values: CDR1 SGHNT, CDR2 YYREEE (reference sequence). CDR3 nucleotides: TGTGCCAGCAGCCTTTGGGGCGGGGACAGGGAACCCGGGGAGCTGTTTTTT. This codes for CASSLWGGDREPGELFF. The complete variable domain, with remaining parts taken from reference TRBV5-4 and TRBJ2-2, reads ETGVTQSPTHLIKTRGQQVTLRCSSQSGHNTVSWYQQALGQGPQFIFQYYREEENGRGNFPPRFSGLQFPNYSSELNVNALELDDSALYLCASSLWGGDREPGELFFGEGSRLTVL.

V is TRBV7-9 and J is TRBJ1-1; D is uncertain. The CDR3 is 16 amino acids. V lost 4 bases, J lost 4 bases, and 19 bases lay in between. Germline assignment: CDR1 SEHNR and CDR2 FQNEAQ (reference sequence). The CDR3 is CASSSPFGGWITEAFF. Here the CDR3 DNA reads TGTGCCAGCAGCTCCCCTTTTGGTGGCTGGATCACTGAAGCTTTCTTT.

V is TRBV5-1 and J is TRBJ1-4; 10 bases map to TRBD1. The germline V gene encodes CDR1 SGHRS and CDR2 YFSETQ. J lost 0 bases, V lost 3 bases, and 8 bases had no gene match. CDR3 size: 18 residues. As DNA, the CDR3 is TGCGCCAGCAGCTCGTTAGGACAGGGGGGTGCAACTAATGAAAAACTGTTTTTT. Translating gives CASSSLGQGGATNEKLFF.

This chain uses TRBV6-1 with TRBJ1-5, with D hard to call. The CDR3 spans 13 residues. Deletions cut 10 bases from V and 5 bases from J, with 15 bases between. Germline CDR1 MNHNS, CDR2 SASEGT. DNA for the CDR3: TGTGCCACCCGACTTCTGACTGATCAGCCCCAGCATTTT. Its protein is CATRLLTDQPQHF.

The V call is TRBV20-1, the J call TRBJ2-1; no firm D call. This CDR3 has 10 amino acids. Germline V CDR1 and CDR2: DFQATT, SNEGSKA (reference sequence). Between the trimmed V and J ends, which lost 5 bases and 7 bases, there was a span of 6 bases. CDR3 sequence reads: CSAVQNEQFF. The CDR3 DNA reads as TGCAGTGCTGTCCAGAATGAGCAGTTCTTC.